These 24 T cell receptor beta chains were sequenced from one sample in a study of T cells after yellow fever vaccination. TCRdb re-called the 5' RACE reads with MiXCR, one entry per CDR3 protein. The table lists some 670,000 distinct CDR3 sequences, 12% of them singletons. The sample in question was PBMCs, obtained on the day of the yellow fever booster vaccination. The origin of the receptors is a man aged 25-40 years who received the YFV17D yellow fever vaccine.

This clonotype showed up just a few times. J is TRBJ2-3 and V is TRBV23-1, with D uncertain. Being an ORF, TRBV23-1 has a function that is uncertain. V was cut by 2 bases and J by 1 base, with 16 bases left in between. This CDR3 has 17 residues. CDR3 coding DNA: TGCGCCAGCAGTCAACCCATGGCCCCGTGGGGCACAGATACGCAGTATTTT. It translates to CASSQPMAPWGTDTQYF.

In its sample, this clonotype was seen a few times. This chain joins TRBV20-1 and TRBJ1-1; no firm D call. CDR1 and CDR2 from the germline V gene are DFQATT and SNEGSKA (reference sequence). This CDR3 is 13 amino acids long. The germline V and J ends were trimmed by 6 bases and 1 base, with 12 bases remaining between them. DNA for the CDR3: TGCAGTGCCACCAAGGATGCGAACACTGAAGCTTTCTTT. This gives the protein CSATKDANTEAFF.

This chain links TRBV6-1 with TRBJ2-7; 12 bases align to TRBD1. With 6 bases clipped from V and 7 bases from J, the junction kept 13 bases outside the gene matches. The CDR3 consists of 16 residues. Germline V gene data show CDR1 as MNHNS and CDR2 as SASEGT. The CDR3 sequence: CASSSPGTGGAREQYF. The CDR3 region has the DNA TGTGCCAGCAGCTCCCCCGGGACAGGGGGCGCGAGGGAGCAGTACTTC.

A few counts support this clonotype. This chain uses TRBV7-8 with TRBJ2-3; tentative D call: TRBD2 (6 bases). The CDR3 contains 15 residues. Trimming pared 5 bases from V and 0 bases from J, leaving 12 bases between. Germline lookup yields CDR1 SGHVS and CDR2 FQNEAQ. CDR3 sequence reads: CASSPGGISTDTQYF. For the CDR3, the DNA is TGTGCCAGCAGCCCCGGCGGGATAAGCACAGATACGCAGTATTTT.

This clonotype has more than one count but fewer than ten. The CDR3 region has the DNA TGTGCCAGTATGGGACCTACAGGGGGGCAACGAAAACTGTTTTTT. As protein: CASMGPTGGQRKLFF. This chain joins TRBV19 and TRBJ1-4, with 8 nucleotides matching TRBD1. The length of the CDR3 is 15 residues. J gave up 10 bases and V 7 bases, and 14 bases lay outside the gene matches. Germline V gene data show CDR1 as LNHDA and CDR2 as SQIVND (reference sequence).

This clonotype was seen a handful of times. V usage is TRBV20-1 and J usage is TRBJ2-1; 11 nucleotides match TRBD2. Trimming at V came to 1 base and at J to 0 bases, leaving 8 bases not matched to a gene. The germline CDR1 and CDR2 sequences are DFQATT and SNEGSKA (reference sequence). The CDR3 runs to 18 residues. CDR3 DNA: TGCAGTGCTAGAGCGATCTTCACTAGCGGGAGCTCCTACAATGAGCAGTTCTTC. Residues: CSARAIFTSGSSYNEQFF.

The chain carries TRBV5-1 and TRBJ1-1, with D maybe TRBD1 (5 bases). CDR3 length: 14 residues. From germline, CDR1 is SGHRS and CDR2 YFSETQ. V lost 0 bases and J 4 bases, leaving 10 bases between the germline ends. The CDR3, as DNA: TGCGCCAGCAGCTTGGAGGGGCCGGTCACTGAAGCTTTCTTT. Its translation: CASSLEGPVTEAFF.

This clonotype was detected a few times. V gene TRBV14 combines with J gene TRBJ2-1, with D possibly called TRBD1 or TRBD2 (5 bases each). In germline, CDR1 is SGHDN, CDR2 FVKESK. The CDR3 runs 18 residues. Deletions cut 0 bases from V and 4 bases from J, with 19 bases between. CDR3 nucleotide sequence: TGTGCCAGCAGCCAAGAGGGGTGGGGACGCCCAAGGTACAATGAGCAGTTCTTC. It translates to CASSQEGWGRPRYNEQFF.

The V and J genes are TRBV20-1 and TRBJ2-1, with 8 bases fitting TRBD2. Germline CDR1 DFQATT, CDR2 SNEGSKA (reference sequence). This CDR3 is built from 15 residues. Trimming cost V 5 bases and J 9 bases; bases outside gene matches: 15. The CDR3 here is CSARDPGGPHGEQFF. The DNA of the CDR3 is TGCAGTGCTCGGGATCCGGGAGGGCCTCATGGTGAGCAGTTCTTC.

This clonotype was counted only a few times. V is TRBV7-2 and J is TRBJ2-3, with TRBD1 matching over 7 bases. This CDR3 spans 15 amino acids. V lost 1 base and J lost 2; bases outside the gene matches: 3. Germline-derived CDR1 and CDR2 are SGHTA and FQGNSA. This CDR3 reads CASSLEGQLTDTQYF. Written as DNA, the CDR3 is TGTGCCAGCAGCTTAGAGGGACAGCTCACAGATACGCAGTATTTT.

V gene TRBV18 combines with J gene TRBJ2-1, with 10 bases fitting TRBD2. J was trimmed by 7 bases and V by 4 bases; bases with no gene match: 10. This CDR3 has 16 residues. Germline CDR1 reads KGHSH; CDR2 reads LQKENI. The CDR3 here is CASSRGQLAGQNEQFF. The CDR3 nucleotides read TGTGCCAGCTCACGAGGTCAACTAGCGGGACAGAATGAGCAGTTCTTC.

The rearrangement joins TRBV28 to TRBJ2-3, with TRBD2 as a possible D gene (5 bases). Germline V lookup: CDR1 MDHEN, CDR2 SYDVKM. The CDR3 runs to 14 residues. V lost 5 bases, J lost 6 bases, and 15 bases lay in between. CDR3 region: CASSLRRRGDTQYF. The CDR3 DNA sequence: TGTGCCAGCAGTCTCCGGCGGAGAGGGGATACGCAGTATTTT. Filled out from reference TRBV28 and TRBJ2-3, the complete variable domain reads DVKVTQSSRYLVKRTGEKVFLECVQDMDHENMFWYRQDPGLGLRLIYFSYDVKMKEKGDIPEGYSVSREKKERFSLILESASTNQTSMYLCASSLRRRGDTQYFGPGTRLTVL.

This clonotype was seen a few times. J is TRBJ2-7 and V is TRBV7-2; 8 bases fit TRBD2. The CDR3 is made up of 17 amino acids. The germline CDR1 and CDR2 sequences are SGHTA and FQGNSA. J lost 4 bases, V lost 1 base, and 12 bases had no gene match. The CDR3 loop reads CASSLGRKREMKYEQYF. The DNA for the CDR3 is TGTGCCAGCAGCTTAGGGCGTAAGCGGGAGATGAAATACGAGCAGTACTTC.

The rearrangement links TRBV10-3 to TRBJ1-6; D might be TRBD1 (6 bases). Germline V gene lookup returns CDR1 ENHRY and CDR2 SYGVKD. Between the trimmed V and J ends, which lost 3 bases and 6 bases, there was a span of 6 bases. This CDR3 is 13 amino acids long. The CDR3 DNA sequence: TGTGCCATCAGTGAACAGGGTAATTCACCCCTCCACTTT. This translates into CAISEQGNSPLHF.

Comments on this clonotype: One end of the junction fails to match germline, which may point to a read error. This chain connects TRBV5-1 to TRBJ1-2; D not certain. Germline lookup yields CDR1 SGHRS and CDR2 YFSETQ. The CDR3 contains 12 residues. CDR3 region: CASSLDSHSPLF. The CDR3 DNA reads TGCGCCAGCAGCTTGGATAGTCACTCACCCCTCTTC. The complete variable domain, with remaining parts taken from reference TRBV5-1 and TRBJ1-2, reads KAGVTQTPRYLIKTRGQQVTLSCSPISGHRSVSWYQQTPGQGLQFLFEYFSETQRNKGNFPGRFSGRQFSNSRSEMNVSTLELGDSALYLCASSLDSHSPLFGSGTRLTVV.

This clonotype has a count of ten or more. The chain recombines TRBV5-6 with TRBJ2-1, with 8 bases aligning to TRBD1. The CDR3 spans 13 residues. Trimming removed 7 bases from V and 9 bases from J; junction bases left unmatched: 9. Germline V lookup: CDR1 SGHDT, CDR2 YYEEEE. CDR3 protein: CASDSRQGAEQFF. The CDR3 nucleotides are TGTGCCAGCGATAGTCGGCAGGGGGCTGAGCAGTTCTTC.

This clonotype has only a few counts. The chain combines TRBV7-2 with TRBJ1-1; D is ambiguous. The germline V gene has CDR1 SGHTA and CDR2 FQGNSA. The CDR3 spans 14 residues. V gave up 0 bases and J gave up 3 bases, with 8 bases separating them. In DNA form, the CDR3 reads TGTGCCAGCAGCTTAGCGTCAGAACACACTGAAGCTTTCTTT. This translates into CASSLASEHTEAFF. Full variable domain (remainder filled in from reference TRBV7-2 and TRBJ1-1): GAGVSQSPSNKVTEKGKDVELRCDPISGHTALYWYRQSLGQGLEFLIYFQGNSAPDKSGLPSDRFSAERTGGSVSTLTIQRTQQEDSAVYLCASSLASEHTEAFFGQGTRLTVV.

This clonotype was found a few times. The rearrangement links TRBV20-1 to TRBJ2-1; unclear D gene. The ends were cut back, 1 base at V and 8 bases at J, with 9 bases in the middle. The CDR3 is made up of 12 amino acids. Per germline, CDR1 DFQATT and CDR2 SNEGSKA (reference sequence). CDR3 sequence reads: CSARVHPDEQFF. CDR3 bases: TGCAGTGCTAGAGTCCATCCAGATGAGCAGTTCTTC.

The J gene is TRBJ2-6, the V gene TRBV3-1; the D is unclear. CDR1 LGHDT and CDR2 YNNKEL come from the germline V gene (reference sequence). Between the trimmed V and J ends, which lost 1 base and 0 bases, there was a span of 4 bases. This CDR3 has 15 residues. The CDR3 DNA sequence: TGTGCCAGCAGCCAAGTAGTCTCTGGGGCCAACGTCCTGACTTTC. It is translated as CASSQVVSGANVLTF.

In its sample, this clonotype was seen a few times. The J gene is TRBJ1-5, the V gene TRBV24-1; D is unclear. Germline CDR1 reads KGHDR; CDR2 reads SFDVKD. The germline V and J ends were trimmed by 4 bases and 2 bases, with 8 bases remaining between them. The length of the CDR3 is 14 residues. The CDR3 region is CATSETEGNQPQHF. DNA for the CDR3: TGTGCCACCAGTGAAACGGAGGGCAATCAGCCCCAGCATTTT.

The chain uses TRBV20-1 and TRBJ1-6, with D unclear. Germline V gives CDR1 DFQATT, CDR2 SNEGSKA (reference sequence). With 0 bases removed from V and 2 bases from J, the gap between germline ends came to 5 bases. The CDR3 covers 14 residues. The CDR3 loop is CSARDRAYNSPLHF. CDR3 nucleotides: TGCAGTGCTAGAGATCGAGCCTATAATTCACCCCTCCACTTT.

The sample holds a few counts of this clonotype. The V and J genes are TRBV20-1 and TRBJ1-2; possibly TRBD1 for D (6 bases). The V and J ends lost 1 base and 0 bases respectively, with 18 bases between them. Germline V gives CDR1 DFQATT, CDR2 SNEGSKA (reference sequence). The CDR3 is 17 residues long. CDR3 sequence reads: CSARVPPMDSTNYGYTF. The CDR3 nucleotides are TGCAGTGCTAGAGTGCCACCTATGGACAGCACTAACTATGGCTACACCTTC.

This chain joins TRBV7-2 and TRBJ2-7, with 8 bases matching TRBD2. The CDR3 spans 15 residues. V dropped 6 bases and J dropped 2; count of bases not matched to a gene: 9. From germline, CDR1 is SGHTA and CDR2 FQGNSA. The DNA for the CDR3 is TGTGCCAGCAGTCTCCCAGGGACTAGGGCCTACGAGCAGTACTTC. Protein product: CASSLPGTRAYEQYF.

This sequence joins TRBV19 and TRBJ2-5, with a weak D call TRBD2 (5 bases). Per germline, CDR1 LNHDA and CDR2 SQIVND (reference sequence). This CDR3 comprises 13 residues. Trimming took 3 bases from V and 7 from J, leaving 12 bases between them. The DNA of the CDR3 is TGTGCCAGTAGTATTGAGGCCGGAGGGACCCAGTACTTC. It translates to CASSIEAGGTQYF. The entire variable domain, with the rest obtained from reference TRBV19 and TRBJ2-5, is as follows: DGGITQSPKYLFRKEGQNVTLSCEQNLNHDAMYWYRQDPGQGLRLIYYSQIVNDFQKGDIAEGYSVSREKKESFPLTVTSAQKNPTAFYLCASSIEAGGTQYFGPGTRLLVL.